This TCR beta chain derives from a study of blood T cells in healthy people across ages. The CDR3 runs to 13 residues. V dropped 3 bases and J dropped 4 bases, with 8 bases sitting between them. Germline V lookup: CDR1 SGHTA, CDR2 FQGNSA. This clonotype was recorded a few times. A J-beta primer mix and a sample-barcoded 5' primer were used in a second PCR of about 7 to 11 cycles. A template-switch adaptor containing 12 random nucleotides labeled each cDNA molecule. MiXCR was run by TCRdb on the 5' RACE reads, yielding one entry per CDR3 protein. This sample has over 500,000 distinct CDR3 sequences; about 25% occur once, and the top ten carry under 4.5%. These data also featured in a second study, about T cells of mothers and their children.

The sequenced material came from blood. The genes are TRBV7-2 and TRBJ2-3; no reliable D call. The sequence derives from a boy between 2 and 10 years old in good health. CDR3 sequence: CASSLLVADTQYF. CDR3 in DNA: TGTGCCAGCAGCTTGCTAGTCGCAGATACGCAGTATTTT.